A selection of T cell receptor beta chains follows, all from one sample in a study of T-cell memory formation after mild COVID-19. TCRdb processed the 5' RACE reads anew with MiXCR; each CDR3 protein has one entry. The sample records hundreds of thousands of distinct CDR3 sequences, approximately 18% being singletons. The specimen was PBMCs or a T cell subset sorted from them (not recorded which). The receptors derive from a man aged 18 to 30 who had mild COVID-19 (a few samples of this study predate the infection). Cell type and time point are not known. Each CDR3 is given with its conserved first and last residue. The D gene is left open where the match is weak. Only part of the rows carry a size: once, few, many, or a class if the clone is expanded.

V gene	D gene	J gene	clone size	CDR3 protein	CDR3 DNA
TRBV7-9	-	TRBJ1-4	-	CASSQPGYENEKLFF	TGTGCCAGCAGCCAGCCGGGGTATGAAAATGAAAAACTGTTTTTT
TRBV7-2	-	TRBJ2-1	many	CASSLGSEQFF	TGTGCCAGCAGCTTAGGTAGTGAGCAGTTCTTC
TRBV20-1	-	TRBJ1-3	few	CSARVPGNTIYF	TGCAGTGCTAGAGTACCTGGAAACACCATATATTTT
TRBV20-1	TRBD2	TRBJ2-5	-	CSARSGIQETQYF	TGCAGTGCTCGTAGCGGGATCCAAGAGACCCAGTACTTC
TRBV9	-	TRBJ2-3	-	CASSVGLIPSTDTQYF	TGTGCCAGCAGCGTAGGCCTTATCCCATCCACAGATACGCAGTATTTT
TRBV7-8	TRBD1	TRBJ1-1	few	CASSRPRTGWMNTEAFF	TGTGCCAGCAGCCGCCCTCGGACAGGGTGGATGAACACTGAAGCTTTCTTT
TRBV23-1	-	TRBJ2-5	many	CASSQGWDDQETQYF	TGCGCCAGCAGTCAAGGCTGGGACGATCAAGAGACCCAGTACTTC
TRBV10-3	TRBD1	TRBJ2-3	few	CAISGQGNGTDTQYF	TGTGCCATCAGTGGACAGGGAAACGGCACAGATACGCAGTATTTT
TRBV6-5	-	TRBJ1-1	-	CASSYSAVSNTEAFF	TGTGCCAGCAGTTACTCGGCGGTTTCGAACACTGAAGCTTTCTTT
TRBV7-8	-	TRBJ2-7	-	CASSMGQGDEQYF	TGTGCCAGCAGCATGGGACAAGGGGATGAGCAGTACTTC
TRBV7-9	-	TRBJ1-4	-	CASSLQFGDEKLIF	TGTGCCAGCAGCCTACAATTTGGTGATGAAAAACTGATTTTT
TRBV11-2	-	TRBJ2-1	few	CASVWGAGDRGEQFF	TGTGCCAGCGTCTGGGGGGCAGGAGACCGGGGTGAGCAGTTCTTC
TRBV6-1	-	TRBJ2-3	-	CASSARGVADTQYF	TGTGCCAGCAGCGCCAGGGGTGTAGCAGATACGCAGTATTTT
TRBV18	-	TRBJ1-1	few	CASSPRTHTEAFF	TGTGCCAGCTCACCTCGTACCCATACTGAAGCTTTCTTT
TRBV6-5	TRBD2	TRBJ2-3	-	CASSQGLAGVEDTQYF	TGTGCCAGCAGTCAGGGACTAGCGGGGGTCGAAGATACGCAGTATTTT
TRBV6-5	-	TRBJ2-2	-	CASSYSQGAGELFF	TGTGCCAGCAGTTACTCACAGGGCGCCGGGGAGCTGTTTTTT
TRBV11-1	-	TRBJ2-3	few	CASKLEGIFGTQYF	TGTGCCAGCAAGTTGGAGGGGATATTTGGTACGCAGTATTTT
TRBV6-2/TRBV6-3	-	TRBJ2-7	few	CASSYPGGLNYEQYF	TGTGCCAGCAGTTACCCCGGGGGGCTGAACTACGAGCAGTACTTC
TRBV4-1	TRBD2	TRBJ2-7	-	CASSQERTRMGLWDEQYF	TGCGCCAGCAGCCAAGAAAGGACTAGGATGGGGTTATGGGACGAGCAGTACTTC
TRBV7-9	-	TRBJ2-2	-	CASSHRRTENTGELFF	TGTGCCAGCAGCCACCGAAGGACAGAGAACACCGGGGAGCTGTTTTTT
TRBV7-8	TRBD2	TRBJ2-4	few	CASSPRLAGALNIQYF	TGTGCCAGCAGCCCCCGACTAGCGGGGGCCCTAAACATTCAGTACTTC
TRBV4-1	-	TRBJ2-5	few	CASSQVGRQFSGQYF	TGCGCCAGCAGCCAAGTCGGGCGACAGTTTTCGGGCCAGTACTTC
TRBV4-1	-	TRBJ2-1	-	CASSHLGSREQFF	TGCGCCAGCAGCCACTTGGGGAGTCGCGAGCAGTTCTTC
TRBV9	TRBD2	TRBJ2-2	-	CASSVERGWTGELFF	TGTGCCAGCAGCGTGGAGCGGGGATGGACCGGGGAGCTGTTTTTT
TRBV6-5	TRBD1	TRBJ1-2	-	CASSFSTGDYGYTF	TGTGCCAGCAGTTTCTCGACAGGGGACTATGGCTACACCTTC
TRBV5-1	-	TRBJ2-5	-	CASSPRGGGETQYF	TGCGCCAGCAGCCCACGCGGGGGCGGAGAGACCCAGTACTTC
TRBV7-7	TRBD1	TRBJ2-5	few	CASSPNRDRGGETQYF	TGTGCCAGCAGCCCTAACCGGGACAGGGGTGGGGAGACCCAGTACTTC
TRBV4-1	-	TRBJ2-5	-	CASSQEPGPGETQYF	TGCGCCAGCAGCCAAGAGCCAGGACCGGGAGAGACCCAGTACTTC
TRBV2	-	TRBJ2-7	-	CASSTSHEQYF	TGTGCCAGCTCGACGTCTCACGAGCAGTACTTC